The 9 T cell receptor beta chains in this list originate from one sample, sequenced in a study of cytomegalovirus exposure and HLA in healthy donors. Researchers ran the PCR with 60 Vbeta and 13 Jbeta primers. Clones were sequenced by immunoSEQ multiplex PCR, and TCRdb holds only the in-frame ones, with some missing. The table shows about 200,000 clones, with 82% occurring only once. Sequenced sample: PBMCs. These receptors all come from a woman in her forties or fifties in good health and CMV-seropositive.

CDR3 nucleotide sequence: TGTGCCAGCAGCCTCCATCTAGCGGCTTCCTACAATGAGCAGTTCTTC. Translation: CASSLHLAASYNEQFF. The chain links TRBV7-3 to TRBJ2-1; TRBD2 aligns across 7 bases. CDR1 is SGHTA, CDR2 FQGTGA, per germline. V was clipped by 5 bases and J by 1 base; unmatched bases: 8. The CDR3 length is 16 residues.

V usage is TRBV2 and J usage is TRBJ2-7; TRBD1 matches 7 bases. V shed 7 bases and J 0 bases; nucleotides not matched to a gene: 6. From germline, CDR1 is SNHLY and CDR2 FYNNEI. The CDR3 runs 14 residues. The CDR3 DNA sequence: TGTGCCAGCAATCAGGGGGTTTCCTCCTACGAGCAGTACTTC. Its translation: CASNQGVSSYEQYF.

J is TRBJ2-3 and V is TRBV19; D may be TRBD2 (5 bases). In germline, CDR1 is LNHDA, CDR2 SQIVND (reference sequence). This CDR3 region has 17 residues. The V gene lost 3 bases and the J gene lost 0 bases, with 16 bases spanning the gap. CDR3 in amino acids: CASSMDSGNPSTDTQYF. CDR3 sequence (DNA): TGTGCCAGTAGTATGGATTCGGGGAACCCTAGCACAGATACGCAGTATTTT.

With regard to this clone: At one of its ends the junction is not consistent with the germline gene, which may arise from a read error. This chain joins TRBV18 and TRBJ2-7; 11 bases align to TRBD1. CDR1 is KGHSH and CDR2 is LQKENI in the germline V gene. This CDR3 spans 15 amino acids. This chain's CDR3 is CASSTPGTGGYEQYF. CDR3 bases: TGTGCCAGCTCAACACCCGGGACAGGGGGCTACGAGCAGTACTTC.

The rearrangement links TRBV19 to TRBJ1-1, with D unclear. Looked up from germline, CDR1 is LNHDA and CDR2 is SQIVND (reference sequence). This CDR3 has 15 amino acids. Trimming shortened V by 5 bases and J by 4 bases, and 17 bases separated the two germline ends. CDR3 DNA sequence: TGTGCCAGTAGTTCCGGTGGAGGTGCATTCACTGAAGCTTTCTTT. Protein sequence: CASSSGGGAFTEAFF.

J is TRBJ2-5 and V is TRBV29-1; D may be TRBD2 (5 bases). Looked up from germline, CDR1 is SQVTM and CDR2 is ANQGSEA. The CDR3 runs to 12 residues. Trimming removed 3 bases from V and 9 bases from J, with 14 bases in between. The CDR3 bases are TGCAGCGTTGACTCTGCCGGGCGGGCCCAGTACTTC. Its protein product is CSVDSAGRAQYF.

The chain has TRBV2 and TRBJ1-1; 11 positions match TRBD1. The V and J ends lost 10 bases and 4 bases, in that order; junction bases with no gene match: 8. Germline loops: CDR1 SNHLY, CDR2 FYNNEI. The CDR3 covers 14 residues. The CDR3 coding sequence is TGTGCCACCAGGACAGGGGGCATGGGCACTGAAGCTTTCTTT. It specifies CATRTGGMGTEAFF.

The gene calls are TRBV28 and TRBJ1-2; 9 bases match TRBD1. CDR1 and CDR2 (germline): MDHEN, SYDVKM. The CDR3 has 13 residues. After removal of 6 bases from V and 6 bases from J, the junction contained 5 bases not matched to a gene. The CDR3 reads CASSSGDRDGYTF. The CDR3 DNA reads TGTGCCAGCAGCTCAGGGGACAGGGATGGCTACACCTTC.

This sequence joins TRBV28 and TRBJ2-1, with 9 bases fitting TRBD1. The germline gives CDR1 MDHEN, CDR2 SYDVKM. J was trimmed by 7 bases and V by 3 bases; bases with no gene match: 7. The length of the CDR3 is 15 residues. The CDR3 sequence: CASSLGQGIWNEQFF. For the CDR3, the DNA is TGTGCCAGCAGTTTGGGACAGGGTATTTGGAATGAGCAGTTCTTC.